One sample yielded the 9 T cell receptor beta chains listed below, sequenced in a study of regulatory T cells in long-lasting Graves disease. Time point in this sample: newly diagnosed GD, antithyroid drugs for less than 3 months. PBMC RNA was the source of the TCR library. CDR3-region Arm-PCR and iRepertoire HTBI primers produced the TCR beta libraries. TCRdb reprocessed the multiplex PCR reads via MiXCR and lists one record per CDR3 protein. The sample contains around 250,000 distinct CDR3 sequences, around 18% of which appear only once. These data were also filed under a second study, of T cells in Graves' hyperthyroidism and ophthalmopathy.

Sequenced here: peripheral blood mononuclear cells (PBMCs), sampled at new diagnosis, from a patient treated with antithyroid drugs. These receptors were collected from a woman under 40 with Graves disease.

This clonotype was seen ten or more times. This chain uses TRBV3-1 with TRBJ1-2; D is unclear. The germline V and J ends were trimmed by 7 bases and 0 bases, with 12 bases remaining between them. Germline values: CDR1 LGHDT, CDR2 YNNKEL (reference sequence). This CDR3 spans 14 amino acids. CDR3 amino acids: CASNSRSSNYGYTF. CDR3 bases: TGTGCCAGCAATTCACGGTCCTCTAACTATGGCTACACCTTC.

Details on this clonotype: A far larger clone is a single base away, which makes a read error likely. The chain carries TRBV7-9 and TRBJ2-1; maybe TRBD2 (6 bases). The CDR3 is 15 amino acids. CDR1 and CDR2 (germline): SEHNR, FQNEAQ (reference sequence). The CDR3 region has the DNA TGTGCCAGCAGCCCCCGGGGGACTCACCCCAATGAGCAGTCCTTC. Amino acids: CASSPRGTHPNEQSF.

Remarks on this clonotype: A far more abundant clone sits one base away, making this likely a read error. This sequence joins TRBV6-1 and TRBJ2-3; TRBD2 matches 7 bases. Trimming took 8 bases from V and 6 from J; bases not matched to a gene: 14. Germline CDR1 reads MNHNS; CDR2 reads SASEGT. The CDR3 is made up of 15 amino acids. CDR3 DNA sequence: TGTGCCAGCCTGCTCAGGCCGGGGGGATTCGATACGCAGTATTTT. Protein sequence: CASLLRPGGFDTQYF.

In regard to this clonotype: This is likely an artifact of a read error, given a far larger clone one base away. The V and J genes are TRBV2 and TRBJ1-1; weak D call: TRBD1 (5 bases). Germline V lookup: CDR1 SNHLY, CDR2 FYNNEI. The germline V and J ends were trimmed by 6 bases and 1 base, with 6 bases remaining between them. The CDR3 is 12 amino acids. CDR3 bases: TGTGCCAGCAGGACAGAGAACACTGAAGCTTTCTTT. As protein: CASRTENTEAFF.

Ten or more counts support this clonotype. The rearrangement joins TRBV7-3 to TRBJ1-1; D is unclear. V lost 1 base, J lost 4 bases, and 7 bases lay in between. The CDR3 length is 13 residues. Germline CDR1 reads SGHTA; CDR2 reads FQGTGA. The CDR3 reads CASSLSIGTEAFF. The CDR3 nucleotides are TGTGCCAGCAGCTTAAGCATTGGCACTGAAGCTTTCTTT.

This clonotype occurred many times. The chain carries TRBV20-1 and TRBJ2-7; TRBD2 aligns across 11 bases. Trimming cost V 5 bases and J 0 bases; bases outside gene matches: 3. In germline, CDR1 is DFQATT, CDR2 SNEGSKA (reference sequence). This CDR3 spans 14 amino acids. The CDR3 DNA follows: TGCAGTGCTCCCACTAGCGGGGGCTCCTACGAGCAGTACTTC. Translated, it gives CSAPTSGGSYEQYF.

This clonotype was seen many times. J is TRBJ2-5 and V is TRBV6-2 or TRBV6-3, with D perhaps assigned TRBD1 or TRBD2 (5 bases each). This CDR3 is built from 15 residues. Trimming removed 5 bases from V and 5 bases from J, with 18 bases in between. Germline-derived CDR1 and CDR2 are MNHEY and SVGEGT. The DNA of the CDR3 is TGTGCCAGCAGTCAGAGGGACGGGCATTTCGAGACCCAGTACTTC. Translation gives CASSQRDGHFETQYF.

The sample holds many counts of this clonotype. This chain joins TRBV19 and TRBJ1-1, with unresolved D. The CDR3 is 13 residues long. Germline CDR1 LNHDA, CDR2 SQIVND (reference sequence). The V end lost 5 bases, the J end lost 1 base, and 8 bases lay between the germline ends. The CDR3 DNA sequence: TGTGCCAGTAGTCAGGCCTCGAACACTGAAGCTTTCTTT. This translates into CASSQASNTEAFF.

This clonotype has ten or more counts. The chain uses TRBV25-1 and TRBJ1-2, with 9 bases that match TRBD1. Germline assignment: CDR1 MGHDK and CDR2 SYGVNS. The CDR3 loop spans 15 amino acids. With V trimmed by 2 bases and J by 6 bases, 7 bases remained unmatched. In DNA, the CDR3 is TGTGCCAGCAGTGAAGGGACAGGGAATGACCATGGCTACACCTTC. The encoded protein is CASSEGTGNDHGYTF.